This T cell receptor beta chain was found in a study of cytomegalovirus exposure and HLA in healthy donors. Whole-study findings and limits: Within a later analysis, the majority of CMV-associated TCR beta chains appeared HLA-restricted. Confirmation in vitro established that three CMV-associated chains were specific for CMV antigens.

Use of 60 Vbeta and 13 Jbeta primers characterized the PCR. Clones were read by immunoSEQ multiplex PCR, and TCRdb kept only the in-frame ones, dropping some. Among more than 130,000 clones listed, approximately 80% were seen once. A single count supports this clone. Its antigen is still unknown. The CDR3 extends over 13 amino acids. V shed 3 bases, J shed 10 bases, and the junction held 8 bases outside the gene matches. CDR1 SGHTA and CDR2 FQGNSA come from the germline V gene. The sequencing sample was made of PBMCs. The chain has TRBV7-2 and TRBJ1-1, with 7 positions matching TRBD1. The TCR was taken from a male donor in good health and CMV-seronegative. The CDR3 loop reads CASSFNRGWGAFF. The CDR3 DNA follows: TGTGCCAGCAGCTTTAACAGGGGTTGGGGAGCTTTCTTT.